The 3 T cell receptor beta chains listed next were all sequenced from one sample in a study of Tregs in tolerant kidney transplant recipients. Profiled with immunoSEQ multiplex PCR; TCRdb holds only in-frame clones, not every one. Of fewer than 150,000 clones in the sample, 92% were seen once. Sequencing was performed on CD4+ T cells from blood. The receptors shown here come from a human donor in good health.

The chain uses TRBV6-5 and TRBJ1-1; D is possibly TRBD1 (6 bases). The ends were cut back, 4 bases at V and 8 bases at J, with 14 bases in the middle. CDR1 is MNHEY, CDR2 SVGAGI, per germline. The CDR3 is 13 amino acids. Written as DNA, the CDR3 is TGTGCCAGCAGTTCTCCGCGGGACAAGGAAGCTTTCTTT. Translated: CASSSPRDKEAFF.

In DNA form, the CDR3 reads TGTGCCAGCAGCGACCGGGGGACATTGAACACCGGGGAGCTGTTTTTT. Residues: CASSDRGTLNTGELFF. This chain connects TRBV9 to TRBJ2-2; D could derive from TRBD1 or TRBD2 (6 bases each). Looked up from germline, CDR1 is SGDLS and CDR2 is YYNGEE. V was trimmed by 3 bases and J by 1 base, leaving 13 bases between them. The CDR3 runs to 16 residues.

Only one count was recorded for this clone. This chain uses TRBV19 with TRBJ2-3; TRBD2 matches 12 bases. The J segment lost 7 bases and the V segment lost 4 bases, leaving 6 bases of the junction unmatched. Germline V CDR1 and CDR2: LNHDA, SQIVND (reference sequence). This CDR3 comprises 15 residues. The CDR3 loop reads CASSTLAGGQYTQYF. In DNA, the CDR3 is TGTGCCAGTAGTACCCTAGCGGGAGGGCAGTATACGCAGTATTTT. The entire variable domain, with the rest obtained from reference TRBV19 and TRBJ2-3, is as follows: DGGITQSPKYLFRKEGQNVTLSCEQNLNHDAMYWYRQDPGQGLRLIYYSQIVNDFQKGDIAEGYSVSREKKESFPLTVTSAQKNPTAFYLCASSTLAGGQYTQYFGPGTRLTVL.